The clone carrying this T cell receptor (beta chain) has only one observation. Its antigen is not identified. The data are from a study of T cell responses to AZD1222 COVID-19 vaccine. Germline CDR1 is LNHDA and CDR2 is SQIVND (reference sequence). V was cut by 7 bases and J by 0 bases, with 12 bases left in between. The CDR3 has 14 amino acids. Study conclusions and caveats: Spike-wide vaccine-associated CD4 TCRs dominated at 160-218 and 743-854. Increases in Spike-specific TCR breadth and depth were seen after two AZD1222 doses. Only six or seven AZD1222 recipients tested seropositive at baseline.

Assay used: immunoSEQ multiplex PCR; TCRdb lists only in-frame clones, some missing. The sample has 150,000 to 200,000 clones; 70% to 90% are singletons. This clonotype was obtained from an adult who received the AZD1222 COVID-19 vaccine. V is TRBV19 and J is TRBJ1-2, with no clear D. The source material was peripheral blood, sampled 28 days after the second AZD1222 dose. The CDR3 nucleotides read TGTGCCAGTACTTACGGTAGAGCTAACTATGGCTACACCTTC. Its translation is CASTYGRANYGYTF.